Following are 12 T cell receptor beta chains from one sample sequenced in a study of CD8 T cells in Susac syndrome. Reverse transcription of roughly 0.45 to 1 ug RNA was performed with random hexamers. From the immunoSEQ multiplex PCR reads, TCRdb called clonotypes with MiXCR, one entry per CDR3 protein. The repertoire holds under 200,000 distinct CDR3 sequences, with approximately 94% as singletons. Sequenced sample: CD4+ T cells from PBMCs. The source of these receptors is a human donor with Susac syndrome.

V gene TRBV9 combines with J gene TRBJ1-6; 8 nucleotides match TRBD1. The trim removed 6 bases at V and 7 bases at J, leaving 6 bases unmatched. The CDR3 spans 14 residues. CDR1 SGDLS and CDR2 YYNGEE come from the germline V gene. The CDR3 loop reads CASTPGQDNSPLHF. CDR3 DNA sequence: TGTGCCAGCACTCCGGGACAGGACAATTCACCCCTCCACTTT.

The rearrangement joins TRBV5-6 to TRBJ2-3; perhaps D is TRBD1 or TRBD2 (5 bases each). The germline V gene encodes CDR1 SGHDT and CDR2 YYEEEE. The CDR3 contains 20 residues. V was pared by 4 bases and J by 0 bases, with 27 bases between. This CDR3 is CASSPPRGRISLPSTDTQYF. CDR3 coding DNA: TGTGCCAGCAGCCCCCCCCGGGGACGGATATCCCTACCTAGCACAGATACGCAGTATTTT. The full variable domain, rest sourced from reference TRBV5-6 and TRBJ2-3, is DAGVTQSPTHLIKTRGQQVTLRCSPKSGHDTVSWYQQALGQGPQFIFQYYEEEERQRGNFPDRFSGHQFPNYSSELNVNALLLGDSALYLCASSPPRGRISLPSTDTQYFGPGTRLTVL.

The chain couples TRBV24-1 to TRBJ2-7, with D perhaps given as TRBD1 or TRBD2 (5 bases each). Germline V CDR1 and CDR2: KGHDR, SFDVKD. This CDR3 contains 14 residues. CDR3 DNA: TGTGCTCCCGAGGGGATTGAACCTTTGAACGAGCAGTACTTC. This translates into CAPEGIEPLNEQYF.

This clonotype was picked up one time. J is TRBJ1-5 and V is TRBV12-3 or TRBV12-4; 7 bases match TRBD1. The CDR3 extends over 16 amino acids. The ends lost 5 bases at V and 2 bases at J; junction bases unmatched: 9. The CDR3 DNA follows: TGTGCCAGCAGTCAAGAAGGGGGCGGGGGCAATCAGCCCCAGCATTTT. This sequence encodes CASSQEGGGGNQPQHF.

The chain combines TRBV24-1 with TRBJ1-5; no definite D call. This CDR3 comprises 13 residues. V was clipped by 4 bases and J by 6 bases, with 9 bases between them. CDR1 and CDR2 from the germline V gene are KGHDR and SFDVKD. The CDR3 DNA follows: TGTGCCACCAGTGACCAGCTTGGTCAGCCCCAGCATTTT. The encoded protein is CATSDQLGQPQHF.

The chain employs TRBV6-5 and TRBJ2-7; weak D call: TRBD1 (6 bases). There are 14 residues in the CDR3. The germline V gene encodes CDR1 MNHEY and CDR2 SVGAGI. Trimming pared 2 bases from V and 2 bases from J, leaving 10 bases between. The CDR3 region is CASSYKDSTYEQYF. As DNA, the CDR3 is TGTGCCAGCAGTTACAAGGACAGCACCTACGAGCAGTACTTC.

V usage is TRBV5-1 and J usage is TRBJ2-3; TRBD1 or TRBD2 may be the D gene (5 bases each). The CDR3 loop spans 13 amino acids. The ends were cut back, 9 bases at V and 3 bases at J, with 14 bases in the middle. Germline V gene data show CDR1 as SGHRS and CDR2 as YFSETQ. The CDR3 here is CATAAEGTDTQYF. The CDR3 DNA reads TGCGCCACTGCAGCAGAGGGGACAGATACGCAGTATTTT.

This chain uses TRBV10-1 with TRBJ2-3, with D perhaps given as TRBD1 or TRBD2 (5 bases each). The CDR3 extends over 14 amino acids. Germline CDR1 and CDR2: WNHNN and SYGVQD (reference sequence). V was cut by 3 bases and J by 2 bases, with 9 bases left in between. CDR3 nucleotides: TGCGCCAGCAGTGATGGGACGTCCACAGATACGCAGTATTTT. Protein sequence: CASSDGTSTDTQYF.

The table lists this clonotype with a count of one. The chain uses TRBV12-3 or TRBV12-4 and TRBJ1-6, with D perhaps TRBD1 (5 bases). V was trimmed by 0 bases and J by 9 bases, leaving 12 bases between them. CDR3 length: 15 residues. CDR3 DNA: TGTGCCAGCAGTTTAGCGGGGGTGCGCCTTTCACCCCTCCACTTT. Translating it yields CASSLAGVRLSPLHF.

The chain couples TRBV29-1 to TRBJ2-1; the match to TRBD2 covers 9 bases. The germline V gene has CDR1 SQVTM and CDR2 ANQGSEA. The CDR3 is 12 residues long. With V trimmed by 7 bases and J by 5 bases, 3 bases remained unmatched. CDR3 loop: CSAGTSHNEQFF. CDR3 DNA: TGCAGCGCTGGGACTAGCCACAATGAGCAGTTCTTC.

This chain joins TRBV5-1 and TRBJ2-2, with D uncertain. Germline CDR1 reads SGHRS; CDR2 reads YFSETQ. Trimming removed 1 base at V and 3 bases at J, with 16 bases between. The CDR3 extends over 17 amino acids. The CDR3 DNA reads TGCGCCAGCAGCTTGCCGATGGGTACGCGAGACACCGGGGAGCTGTTTTTT. Protein: CASSLPMGTRDTGELFF.

V gene TRBV5-6 combines with J gene TRBJ2-7; possible D gene TRBD2, 5 bases. CDR1 is SGHDT and CDR2 is YYEEEE in the germline V gene. The CDR3 has 12 amino acids. V was trimmed by 6 bases and J by 0 bases, leaving 7 bases between them. The CDR3 reads CASTRDSYEQYF. The CDR3 region has the DNA TGTGCCAGCACACGGGACTCCTACGAGCAGTACTTC.